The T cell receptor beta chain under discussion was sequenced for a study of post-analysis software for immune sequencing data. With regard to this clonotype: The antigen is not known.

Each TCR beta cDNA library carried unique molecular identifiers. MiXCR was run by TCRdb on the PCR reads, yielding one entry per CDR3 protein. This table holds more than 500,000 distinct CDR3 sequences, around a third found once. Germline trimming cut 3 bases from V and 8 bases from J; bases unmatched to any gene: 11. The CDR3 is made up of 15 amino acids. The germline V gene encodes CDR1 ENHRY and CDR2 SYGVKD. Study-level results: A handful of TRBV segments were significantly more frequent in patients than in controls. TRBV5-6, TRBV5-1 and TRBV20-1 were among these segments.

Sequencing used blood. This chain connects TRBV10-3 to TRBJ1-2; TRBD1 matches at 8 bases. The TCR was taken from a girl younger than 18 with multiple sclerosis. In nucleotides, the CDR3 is TGTGCCATCAGTGAAGAGGACAGGGTCACAAAGGGCTACACCTTC. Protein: CAISEEDRVTKGYTF.